Listed below are T cell receptor beta chains from one sample, sequenced in a study of early T cells in non-severe SARS-CoV-2 infection. TCRdb reprocessed the 5' RACE reads with MiXCR, giving one entry per CDR3 protein. Here the sample spans more than 70,000 distinct CDR3 sequences, about 11% being singletons. The source material was whole blood, sampled at baseline. Receptor source: an adult who was a healthcare worker with PCR-confirmed SARS-CoV-2 infection or an uninfected control (not recorded which). Both conserved end residues are part of each CDR3. A D gene is named only where the DNA matches it firmly. Only part of the rows carry a size: once, few, many, or a class if the clone is expanded.

V	size	J	D	CDR3	DNA
TRBV12-3/TRBV12-4	NA	TRBJ2-7	NA	CASSPPLTGSYEQYF	TGTGCCAGCAGTCCTCCCCTGACTGGGTCCTACGAGCAGTACTTC
TRBV6-1	few	TRBJ2-7	NA	CASSSLPAGGVYEQYF	TGTGCCAGCAGTTCACTCCCGGCTGGCGGGGTCTACGAGCAGTACTTC
TRBV19	NA	TRBJ2-1	TRBD2	CASSIKGLAGDNNEQFF	TGTGCCAGTAGTATAAAGGGACTAGCGGGGGATAACAATGAGCAGTTCTTC
TRBV7-3	few	TRBJ2-2	TRBD1	CASSSTQGANTGELFF	TGTGCCAGCAGCTCCACACAGGGGGCCAACACCGGGGAGCTGTTTTTT
TRBV28	few	TRBJ2-1	NA	CASSSTWAGPSYNEQFF	TGTGCCAGCAGTTCAACTTGGGCAGGCCCCTCCTACAATGAGCAGTTCTTC
TRBV7-6	NA	TRBJ2-2	NA	CASSLGGLGSNTGELFF	TGTGCCAGCAGCTTAGGTGGGCTGGGGTCGAACACCGGGGAGCTGTTTTTT
TRBV9	NA	TRBJ2-3	TRBD2	CASSVAGTSSDTQYF	TGTGCCAGCAGCGTAGCCGGGACTAGTTCAGATACGCAGTATTTT
TRBV25-1	NA	TRBJ2-7	TRBD1	CASTPGQVFEQYF	TGTGCCAGCACACCGGGACAGGTCTTCGAGCAGTACTTC
TRBV2	NA	TRBJ1-1	NA	CASSVLMKAFF	TGTGCCAGCAGTGTACTAATGAAGGCTTTCTTT
TRBV7-9	NA	TRBJ1-2	TRBD1	CASRDRANGYTF	TGTGCCAGCCGGGACAGGGCGAATGGCTACACCTTC
TRBV4-2	NA	TRBJ2-1	TRBD2	CASSQVLRRGNYNEQFF	TGTGCCAGCAGCCAAGTTTTGAGGCGGGGGAATTACAATGAGCAGTTCTTC
TRBV5-1	NA	TRBJ1-2	NA	CASSLEAGHISNGYTF	TGCGCCAGCAGCTTGGAAGCGGGGCATATAAGTAACGGCTACACCTTC
TRBV10-1	few	TRBJ2-2	NA	CASMAGDAGELFF	TGCGCCAGCATGGCAGGGGACGCCGGGGAGCTGTTTTTT
TRBV29-1	few	TRBJ2-6	NA	CSVEDKRDIQSSGANVLTF	TGCAGCGTTGAAGACAAGCGGGACATCCAGAGCTCTGGGGCCAACGTCCTGACTTTC
TRBV30	few	TRBJ1-1	NA	CAWSVGALKAFF	TGTGCCTGGAGTGTAGGGGCGCTGAAAGCTTTCTTT
TRBV29-1	NA	TRBJ2-7	NA	CSVEGPGYEQYF	TGCAGCGTAGAGGGACCGGGGTACGAGCAGTACTTC
TRBV4-2	NA	TRBJ2-7	TRBD2	CASSQELRRGFYEQYF	TGTGCCAGCAGCCAAGAATTAAGGCGGGGGTTCTACGAGCAGTACTTC
TRBV7-2	many	TRBJ2-3	TRBD2	CASSLAGLAPDTQYF	TGTGCCAGCAGCTTAGCAGGACTAGCGCCAGATACGCAGTATTTT
TRBV10-3	NA	TRBJ2-5	TRBD1	CAISESGQGARETQYF	TGTGCCATCAGTGAGTCCGGACAGGGGGCGCGGGAGACCCAGTACTTC
TRBV18	NA	TRBJ1-4	NA	CASSPYPSATNEKLFF	TGTGCCAGCTCACCATATCCGAGCGCAACTAATGAAAAACTGTTTTTT
TRBV3-1	NA	TRBJ2-1	NA	CASSQRTEQFF	TGTGCCAGCAGCCAGCGGACTGAGCAGTTCTTC
TRBV6-1	few	TRBJ2-7	TRBD1	CASGTGVSYEQYF	TGTGCCAGCGGGACAGGGGTTTCCTACGAGCAGTACTTC
TRBV2	NA	TRBJ1-4	NA	CASRTSERFATNEKLFF	TGTGCCAGCAGAACCTCGGAAAGATTTGCAACTAATGAAAAACTGTTTTTT
TRBV11-2	many	TRBJ2-2	NA	CASSLKTEVTGELFF	TGTGCCAGCAGCTTGAAGACGGAGGTGACCGGGGAGCTGTTTTTT
TRBV29-1	few	TRBJ2-1	NA	CSVGSLDNEQFF	TGCAGCGTTGGCAGCCTTGACAATGAGCAGTTCTTC
TRBV7-8	NA	TRBJ2-5	NA	CASTQETQYF	TGTGCCAGCACTCAAGAGACCCAGTACTTC
TRBV12-3/TRBV12-4	NA	TRBJ2-7	NA	CASSPAGTSYEQYF	TGTGCCAGCAGCCCAGCGGGCACTTCCTACGAGCAGTACTTC
TRBV29-1	few	TRBJ2-3	NA	CSVGVASGARDTQYF	TGCAGCGTTGGGGTGGCATCGGGGGCGAGAGATACGCAGTATTTT
TRBV27	few	TRBJ2-2	TRBD1	CASSFRDRGPSTGELFF	TGTGCCAGCAGTTTCCGGGACAGGGGGCCGAGCACCGGGGAGCTGTTTTTT
TRBV3-1	NA	TRBJ1-2	NA	CATMDSGYGYTF	TGTGCCACCATGGACAGCGGCTACGGCTACACCTTC
TRBV12-3/TRBV12-4	many	TRBJ1-1	NA	CASSSRTMDTEAFF	TGTGCCAGCAGTTCTCGAACGATGGACACTGAAGCTTTCTTT
TRBV2	many	TRBJ1-1	NA	CASKDSEVAEAFF	TGTGCCAGCAAGGACAGTGAAGTAGCTGAAGCTTTCTTT
TRBV20-1	NA	TRBJ2-1	NA	CSASAGNEQFF	TGCAGTGCTAGTGCGGGGAATGAGCAGTTCTTC
TRBV6-2/TRBV6-3	few	TRBJ1-5	NA	CASSYSPSRSNQPQHF	TGTGCCAGCAGTTACTCCCCTAGCAGGAGCAATCAGCCCCAGCATTTT
TRBV7-9	NA	TRBJ2-6	NA	CASSLWANVLTF	TGTGCCAGCAGCTTATGGGCCAACGTCCTGACTTTC
TRBV9	many	TRBJ2-2	NA	CASSVVLGGELFF	TGTGCCAGCAGCGTAGTTCTAGGCGGGGAGCTGTTTTTT
TRBV29-1	few	TRBJ2-3	TRBD1	CSVLIEVQGTASTDTQYF	TGCAGCGTTCTGATTGAGGTACAAGGGACAGCTAGCACAGATACGCAGTATTTT
TRBV6-5	few	TRBJ2-5	NA	CASSYLGGGGETQYF	TGTGCCAGCAGTTACTTGGGGGGAGGAGGAGAGACCCAGTACTTC